This T cell receptor beta chain originates from a study of CD8 T cells in Susac syndrome. Study-wide context: Patients with Susac syndrome, at blood draw, were therapy-naive, on corticosteroids, or on intravenous immunoglobulin alone. Whole-study findings and limits: There was no clonal expansion in the CD4+ T cell repertoires of Susac syndrome.

Regarding this clonotype: Its antigen remains unknown.

After extraction with the RNeasy kit, about 0.45 to 1 ug of the RNA was reverse transcribed using random hexamers. The CDR3 of TCR beta was amplified by immunoSEQ multiplex PCR across 54 Vbeta and 13 Jbeta. TCRdb passed the immunoSEQ multiplex PCR reads through MiXCR, listing each CDR3 protein once. The table has 170,000 or so distinct CDR3 sequences, around 96% seen once; the top ten hold 0.12%. V shed 2 bases and J shed 8 bases, with 11 bases lying between them. Germline V gives CDR1 LNHNV, CDR2 YYDKDF (reference sequence). The CDR3 has 13 residues. TEMRA cells were enriched by FACS, while CD8+ and CD4+ T cells were obtained through a negative isolation that was performed magnetically.

This receptor was identified in a human donor with Susac syndrome. This chain connects TRBV15 to TRBJ2-3; D gene uncertain. Sequenced sample: CD4+ T cells from PBMCs. The CDR3 DNA follows: TGTGCCACCAGCAGACAACAGCCAGCTACGCAGTATTTT. It encodes CATSRQQPATQYF.